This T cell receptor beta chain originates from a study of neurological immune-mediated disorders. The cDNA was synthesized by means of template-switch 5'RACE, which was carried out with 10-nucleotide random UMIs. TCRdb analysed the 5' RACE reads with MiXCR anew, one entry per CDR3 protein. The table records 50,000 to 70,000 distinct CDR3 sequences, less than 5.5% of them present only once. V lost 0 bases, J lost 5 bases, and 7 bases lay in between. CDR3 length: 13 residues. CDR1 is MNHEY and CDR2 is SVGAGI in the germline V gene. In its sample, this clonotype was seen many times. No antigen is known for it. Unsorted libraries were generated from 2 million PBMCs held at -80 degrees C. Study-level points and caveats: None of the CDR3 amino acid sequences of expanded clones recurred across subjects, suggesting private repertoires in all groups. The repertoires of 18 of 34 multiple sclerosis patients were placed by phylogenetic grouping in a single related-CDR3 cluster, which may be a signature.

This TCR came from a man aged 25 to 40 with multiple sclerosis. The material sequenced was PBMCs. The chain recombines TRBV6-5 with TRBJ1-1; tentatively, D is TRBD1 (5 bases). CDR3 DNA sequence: TGTGCCAGCAGTTACTCGGGGGGGACTGAAGCTTTCTTT. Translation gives CASSYSGGTEAFF.